This is a list of T cell receptor beta chains from one sample in a study of T cell clonotyping in hematopoietic cell transplantation. Some clones are missing from TCRdb's copy, which holds only in-frame ones; the method was immunoSEQ multiplex PCR. The sample has around 27,000 clones, 60% to 80% seen once. This sample comprised peripheral blood mononuclear cells, obtained before stem cell transplant. Every receptor here comes from a man in his fifties with myelodysplastic syndrome. Some clones in this sample may be carry-over from other donors' samples. CDR3s include the opening cysteine and the closing phenylalanine or tryptophan. A D gene is named only where the DNA matches it firmly. The size of a clone is reported for some rows only, either as once, few or many, or as a class for expanded clones.

v_call	d_call	j_call	clone_size	cdr3_nt	cdr3_aa
TRBV7-2	TRBD2	TRBJ2-3	few	TGTGCCAGCAGCTTAGTTCTAGCGGGTACAGATACGCAGTATTTT	CASSLVLAGTDTQYF
TRBV30	TRBD2	TRBJ2-7	-	TGTGCCGCCTATGGGGCTAGCGGGTCGGGATCCTACGAGCAGTACTTC	CAAYGASGSGSYEQYF
TRBV28	-	TRBJ1-2	-	TGTGCCAGCAGTCGAAACTATGGCTACACCTTC	CASSRNYGYTF
TRBV11-2	-	TRBJ2-1	-	TGTGCCAGCAGTCATATACAGGCAGGTGAGCAGTTCTTC	CASSHIQAGEQFF
TRBV2	-	TRBJ1-2	-	TGTGCCAGCACGCCCGACGGAAACTATGGCTACACCTTC	CASTPDGNYGYTF
TRBV28	TRBD2	TRBJ2-5	few	TGTGCCAGCAGTTTTGAGCGGGGGACTACTCCCCAGTACTTC	CASSFERGTTPQYF
TRBV6-6	TRBD1	TRBJ2-2	-	TGTGCCAGCAGGACAGGGGGCATCGGGGAGCTGTTTTTT	CASRTGGIGELFF
TRBV7-8	-	TRBJ1-1	few	TGTGCCAGCAGCTTGATGAACACTGAAGCTTTCTTT	CASSLMNTEAFF
TRBV19	-	TRBJ2-5	-	TGTGCCAGTAGTAATCCCAGCAGAGAGACCCAGTACTTC	CASSNPSRETQYF
TRBV7-2	TRBD2	TRBJ2-3	-	TGTGCCAGCAGCTTAGCGTCCGGGGGGGCCTTGGATACGCAGTATTTT	CASSLASGGALDTQYF
TRBV2	-	TRBJ2-7	-	TGTGCCAGCATTCTTAACCGAGCCAGCTACGAGCAGTACTTC	CASILNRASYEQYF
TRBV7-2	TRBD2	TRBJ2-7	few	TGTGCCAGCACCTATAGCGGGGGGGTTACCTACGAGCAGTACTTC	CASTYSGGVTYEQYF
TRBV19	-	TRBJ1-6	once	TGTGCCAGTAGTATAGATACCCATTCACCCCTCCACTTT	CASSIDTHSPLHF
TRBV4-1	-	TRBJ1-2	few	TGCGCCAGCAGCCAAGATGGCGCAGGAACTAACTATGGCTACACCTTC	CASSQDGAGTNYGYTF
TRBV6-1	TRBD2	TRBJ2-1	-	TGTGCCAGCAGTGTTAGCGGGGGCCGGGGAGAAGAGCAGTTCTTC	CASSVSGGRGEEQFF
TRBV6-6	-	TRBJ1-5	-	TGTGCCAGCACTAACCGGGCCACAAATCAGCCCCAGCATTTT	CASTNRATNQPQHF
TRBV28	TRBD1	TRBJ2-1	-	TGTGCCAGCAGGGGAACAGACAGGGATGAGCAGTTCTTC	CASRGTDRDEQFF
TRBV5-4	TRBD1	TRBJ2-7	-	TGTGCCAGCAGCACCGGACAGGGTCGGCAGTACTTC	CASSTGQGRQYF
TRBV5-1	TRBD1	TRBJ1-1	few	TGCGCCAGCAGCTTAACATACAGGGGGGTGAACACTGAAGCTTTCTTT	CASSLTYRGVNTEAFF
TRBV19	-	TRBJ2-7	-	TGTGCCAGCGGGGACGCCTTTTACGAGCAGTACTTC	CASGDAFYEQYF
TRBV6-5	TRBD1	TRBJ1-2	-	TGTGCCAGCAGCTCCGGGGGACAGGGAAACTATGGCTACACCTTC	CASSSGGQGNYGYTF
TRBV30	-	TRBJ2-5	-	TGTGCCTGGAGTGTAGTTCGGGAGACCCAGTACTTC	CAWSVVRETQYF
TRBV6-1	TRBD1	TRBJ1-5	-	TGTGCCAGCAGTGAGGAGGGGGCGACCAATCAGCCCCAGCATTTT	CASSEEGATNQPQHF
TRBV28	TRBD1	TRBJ2-7	once	TGTGCCAGCAGTTTGGGGACAGGGGTGTACGAGCAGTACTTC	CASSLGTGVYEQYF
TRBV7-9	-	TRBJ1-6	-	TGTGCCAGCAGCCCCAGCGGTTCACCCCTCCACTTT	CASSPSGSPLHF
TRBV30	-	TRBJ2-3	-	TGTGCCTGGAACCAGGCAGATACGCAGTATTTT	CAWNQADTQYF
TRBV29-1	TRBD1	TRBJ1-1	once	TGCAGCGTGACAGGGGGAGAGACTGAAGCTTTCTTT	CSVTGGETEAFF
TRBV6-6	TRBD1	TRBJ1-1	-	TGTGCCAGCCCCCCTACAGGGGGGATGGAGAGCACTGAAGCTTTCTTT	CASPPTGGMESTEAFF
TRBV30	TRBD1	TRBJ1-1	-	TGTGCCTGGGGGACAGGGGGAACAGCTTTCTTT	CAWGTGGTAFF
TRBV5-6	-	TRBJ1-4	-	TGTGCCAGCAGCTTCGGAGGGGGAGGTAATGAAAAACTGTTTTTT	CASSFGGGGNEKLFF
TRBV2	-	TRBJ2-5	once	TGTGCCAGCAGTGAGGTCGGGGAGACCCAGTACTTC	CASSEVGETQYF
TRBV29-1	TRBD1	TRBJ2-7	once	TGCAGCGTGCCGGGGACAGGGGGCGCCGAGCAGTACTTC	CSVPGTGGAEQYF
TRBV29-1	-	TRBJ2-7	-	TGCAGCGCCGAGGTGCAGGGGGGATACGAGCAGTACTTC	CSAEVQGGYEQYF
TRBV30	-	TRBJ2-1	few	TGTGCCTGGAGCCCTTCCGTGAATGAGCAGTTCTTC	CAWSPSVNEQFF
TRBV2	-	TRBJ2-5	-	TGTGCCAGCAGTAGCGAGCAAGAGACCCAGTACTTC	CASSSEQETQYF
TRBV27	-	TRBJ1-6	-	TGTGCCAGCAGTTTGAGGAATTCACCCCTCCACTTT	CASSLRNSPLHF
TRBV6-1	-	TRBJ1-1	-	TGTGCCAGCCGCCAATCCGGGGGCACTGAAGCTTTCTTT	CASRQSGGTEAFF
TRBV29-1	-	TRBJ1-1	-	TGCAGCGTTGTCTGGGGGGGTATGAACACTGAAGCTTTCTTT	CSVVWGGMNTEAFF
TRBV6-5	-	TRBJ2-7	-	TGTGCCAGCAGTTACCGGGACCCAACTACCTACGAGCAGTACTTC	CASSYRDPTTYEQYF
TRBV5-1	-	TRBJ2-5	once	TGCGCCAGCAGCTTGGGCGAAGAAGAGACCCAGTACTTC	CASSLGEEETQYF
TRBV29-1	-	TRBJ2-3	-	TGCAGCGCCCAACAAGACGCAGATACGCAGTATTTT	CSAQQDADTQYF
TRBV30	-	TRBJ1-2	-	TGTGCCTGGAACGAAGAGGGTCTCTATGGCTACACCTTC	CAWNEEGLYGYTF
TRBV30	-	TRBJ2-5	once	TGTGCCTGGAGTAGGTACGGGGGACACCAAGAGACCCAGTACTTC	CAWSRYGGHQETQYF
TRBV28	TRBD2	TRBJ2-5	-	TGTGCCAGCAGACAGACTAGCGGGAGAGTGGAGACCCAGTACTTC	CASRQTSGRVETQYF
TRBV2	TRBD1	TRBJ2-7	-	TGTGCCAGCAGAAAGGACAGGGACTACGAGCAGTACTTC	CASRKDRDYEQYF
TRBV2	-	TRBJ2-7	-	TGTGCCAGCACGATTTGGCAGGGCTACGAGCAGTACTTC	CASTIWQGYEQYF
TRBV13	-	TRBJ2-5	-	TGTGCCAGCAGTCTACTTAGGGGCGGAGGGGCGACCCAGTACTTC	CASSLLRGGGATQYF
TRBV5-6	-	TRBJ1-5	-	TGTGCCAGCAGCTCAAATAGACAGCCCCAGCATTTT	CASSSNRQPQHF